This TCR beta chain was sequenced in a study of CD8 T cells in ankylosing spondylitis. General study results and limits: Reported data indicate significant enrichment of disease-linked clones within matched ankylosing spondylitis synovial fluid. Fewer than 10 highly homologous variants formed a TCR beta motif that appeared characteristic of ankylosing spondylitis blood. Earlier studies detected some motif variants in reactive arthritis synovial fluid and blood.

Libraries of TCR beta came from quantitative 5'-RACE with molecular barcodes. From the 5' RACE reads, TCRdb called clonotypes with MiXCR, one entry per CDR3 protein. The sample gives just under 550,000 distinct CDR3 sequences, about an eighth of which show up once; nearly 7% is in the top ten. The junction had 12 bases not matched to a gene; V was cut back by 3 bases and J by 3 bases. Germline V gene data show CDR1 as DFQATT and CDR2 as SNEGSKA (reference sequence). CDR3 size: 17 residues. This clonotype was picked up a small number of times. Its antigen is as yet unknown. This TCR came from a male donor with ankylosing spondylitis. Sequencing used blood, either unsorted or a sorted T cell fraction (not recorded which). The chain combines TRBV20-1 with TRBJ1-5; 9 bases line up with TRBD1. DNA for the CDR3: TGCAGTGCTAGCCCGATGGGGGACAGGGCTCTCAATCAGCCCCAGCATTTT. Protein product: CSASPMGDRALNQPQHF.